The 17 T cell receptor beta chains below all came from one sample that was sequenced in a study of OX40 agonist ivuxolimab in advanced cancers. Repertoires were generated with immunoSEQ multiplex PCR, while TCRdb's copy carries only in-frame clones and drops some. The sample has some 58,000 clones; roughly 89% are singletons. The specimen was CD4+ or CD8+ T cells sorted from blood, collected in a trial of the OX40 agonist ivuxolimab. These receptors came from an adult with an advanced solid tumor such as melanoma, head and neck, liver or kidney cancer.

The V call is TRBV29-1, the J call TRBJ1-1; no clear D gene. V dropped 7 bases and J dropped 5 bases, with 11 bases sitting between them. Per the germline V gene, CDR1 is SQVTM and CDR2 is ANQGSEA. The CDR3 is 11 amino acids. CDR3 residues: CSGTDGTEAFF. DNA for the CDR3: TGCAGCGGAACAGATGGGACTGAAGCTTTCTTT.

This chain links TRBV10-1 with TRBJ2-5, with TRBD1 matching over 8 bases. CDR1 WNHNN and CDR2 SYGVQD come from the germline V gene (reference sequence). CDR3 length: 14 amino acids. V trimming: 6 bases; J trimming: 5 bases; junction bases outside the gene matches: 8. The CDR3 DNA reads as TGCGCCAGCAGCCCGACAGGGGACAGGGAGACCCAGTACTTC. Translation: CASSPTGDRETQYF.

This chain's CDR3 is CASSAYGQGAGELFF. The CDR3 region has the DNA TGTGCCAGCAGCGCGTACGGACAGGGGGCCGGGGAGCTGTTTTTT. The chain combines TRBV5-4 with TRBJ2-2, with 10 nucleotides matching TRBD1. The CDR3 totals 15 residues. The V gene end was trimmed by 4 bases and the J gene end by 6 bases; junction bases not matched to a gene: 6. Germline CDR1 reads SGHNT; CDR2 reads YYREEE (reference sequence).

The chain is built from TRBV7-2 and TRBJ2-1; D is possibly TRBD1 (5 bases). Looked up from germline, CDR1 is SGHTA and CDR2 is FQGNSA. Deletions cut 5 bases from V and 3 bases from J, with 8 bases between. CDR3 size: 13 residues. The CDR3 DNA follows: TGTGCCAGCAGCGACAGCTACTACAATGAGCAGTTCTTC. Protein: CASSDSYYNEQFF.

V is TRBV19 and J is TRBJ2-7; D is ambiguous. This CDR3 region has 15 residues. Germline values: CDR1 LNHDA, CDR2 SQIVND (reference sequence). V dropped 3 bases and J dropped 2 bases, with 14 bases sitting between them. CDR3 DNA sequence: TGTGCCAGTAGTATGCCCCGGGCTCCCGCCTACGAGCAGTACTTC. It translates to CASSMPRAPAYEQYF.

The chain joins TRBV27 to TRBJ2-7; TRBD2 might be the D (6 bases). The germline V gene encodes CDR1 MNHEY and CDR2 SMNVEV (reference sequence). Trimming took off 6 bases at V and 3 bases at J, with 15 bases between the two ends. The CDR3 is 14 residues long. The CDR3 protein is CASRPSGPNYEQYF. DNA for the CDR3: TGTGCCAGCAGACCCAGCGGGCCGAACTACGAGCAGTACTTC.

The chain employs TRBV5-1 and TRBJ2-5, with D possibly matching TRBD2 (5 bases). The V gene lost 2 bases and the J gene lost 1 base, with 9 bases spanning the gap. CDR3 length equals 14 residues. The germline gives CDR1 SGHRS, CDR2 YFSETQ. CDR3: CASSFGVSQETQYF. The CDR3 DNA follows: TGCGCCAGCAGCTTCGGGGTCTCCCAAGAGACCCAGTACTTC. Filled out from reference TRBV5-1 and TRBJ2-5, the complete variable domain reads KAGVTQTPRYLIKTRGQQVTLSCSPISGHRSVSWYQQTPGQGLQFLFEYFSETQRNKGNFPGRFSGRQFSNSRSEMNVSTLELGDSALYLCASSFGVSQETQYFGPGTRLLVL.

The J gene is TRBJ1-4, the V gene TRBV6-6; 9 bases match TRBD1. Germline loops: CDR1 MNHNY, CDR2 SVGAGI (reference sequence). V was clipped by 5 bases and J by 12 bases; unmatched bases: 1. The CDR3 spans 11 residues. The CDR3 loop reads CASSRDRELFF. CDR3 bases: TGTGCCAGCAGTCGGGACAGGGAACTGTTTTTT.

V gene TRBV30 combines with J gene TRBJ1-1; D is uncertain. The CDR3 consists of 14 residues. The germline gives CDR1 GTSNPN, CDR2 SVGIG (reference sequence). Trimming took off 2 bases at V and 0 bases at J, with 10 bases between the two ends. The CDR3 loop reads CAWSYGLMNTEAFF. CDR3 sequence (DNA): TGTGCCTGGAGTTACGGCCTAATGAACACTGAAGCTTTCTTT.

V usage is TRBV27 and J usage is TRBJ2-3, with D possibly being TRBD1 (5 bases). The V and J ends lost 8 bases and 8 bases respectively, with 23 bases between them. The CDR3 loop spans 15 amino acids. Per germline, CDR1 MNHEY and CDR2 SMNVEV (reference sequence). Written as DNA, the CDR3 is TGTGCCAGCTCTCCCGTTGGGCTAACAGGTGGTACGCAGTATTTT. Encoded protein: CASSPVGLTGGTQYF.

The chain links TRBV30 to TRBJ2-5; TRBD2 matches at 11 bases. CDR1 is GTSNPN, CDR2 SVGIG, per germline (reference sequence). This CDR3 is built from 15 residues. The V gene end was trimmed by 0 bases and the J gene end by 4 bases; junction bases not matched to a gene: 4. The CDR3 region has the DNA TGTGCCTGGAGTGTGGCTAGCGGGGGGCTAGAGACCCAGTACTTC. The encoded protein is CAWSVASGGLETQYF.

This chain links TRBV6-1 with TRBJ2-1; 9 bases are a match to TRBD2. Trimming at V came to 5 bases and at J to 8 bases, leaving 7 bases not matched to a gene. Germline assignment: CDR1 MNHNS and CDR2 SASEGT. The length of the CDR3 is 14 residues. CDR3 region: CASSPGTSFHEQFF. As DNA, the CDR3 is TGTGCCAGCAGTCCCGGGACTAGCTTCCATGAGCAGTTCTTC.

The J gene is TRBJ2-5, the V gene TRBV11-2; 13 positions match TRBD2. The trim removed 2 bases at V and 4 bases at J, leaving 4 bases unmatched. This CDR3 is built from 16 residues. The V gene's germline CDR1 is SGHAT and CDR2 FQNNGV. CDR3 loop: CASSLLGLAGRETQYF. The CDR3 DNA reads TGTGCCAGCAGCTTATTGGGACTAGCGGGGAGAGAGACCCAGTACTTC.

The chain has TRBV5-4 and TRBJ2-3; TRBD2 matches at 8 bases. The CDR3 extends over 14 amino acids. Germline CDR1 is SGHNT and CDR2 is YYREEE (reference sequence). Unmatched junction bases numbered 6, after V lost 5 bases and J lost 4 bases. CDR3 residues: CASRPAGGSDTQYF. The CDR3 DNA follows: TGTGCCAGCAGACCGGCGGGGGGTTCAGATACGCAGTATTTT.

The rearrangement links TRBV10-3 to TRBJ1-1, with D perhaps matching TRBD1 (5 bases). Trimming removed 8 bases from V and 1 base from J, with 11 bases in between. This CDR3 region has 13 residues. Germline V lookup: CDR1 ENHRY, CDR2 SYGVKD. Here the CDR3 DNA reads TGTGCCATCCGTGGGACTGGGAACACTGAAGCTTTCTTT. Translated: CAIRGTGNTEAFF.

This CDR3 is CASSFRTGWDIQYF. The DNA of the CDR3 is TGTGCCAGCAGCTTCCGGACAGGGTGGGACATTCAGTACTTC. The chain couples TRBV7-8 to TRBJ2-4; 8 bases are shared with TRBD1. Germline values: CDR1 SGHVS, CDR2 FQNEAQ. CDR3 length equals 14 residues. The trim removed 3 bases at V and 8 bases at J, leaving 6 bases unmatched.

The rearrangement uses TRBV6-1 and TRBJ2-3; 8 nucleotides agree with TRBD2. In germline, CDR1 is MNHNS, CDR2 SASEGT. CDR3 size: 14 residues. Losses at the gene ends were 4 bases for V and 1 base for J; bases not matched to a gene: 1. This CDR3 is CASSVGLGTDTQYF. The CDR3 nucleotides are TGTGCCAGCAGTGTGGGACTAGGCACAGATACGCAGTATTTT.